The clone carrying this T cell receptor (beta chain) was recorded at least ten times. Investigators amplified TCR beta CDR3 regions from RNA transcripts. Following a first-round RT-PCR that used HTBI primers, a second-round multiplex PCR was carried out. MiXCR, applied by TCRdb to the multiplex PCR reads, yields one record per CDR3 protein. The repertoire holds some 370,000 distinct CDR3 sequences, about 18% seen once, with 2.4% in the top ten. The CDR3 contains 15 residues. CDR1 and CDR2 (germline): MNHEY, SVGEGT. The junction had 6 bases not matched to a gene; V was cut back by 6 bases and J by 4 bases. The source of the sample is a study of Graves' ophthalmopathy and Graves' hyperthyroidism.

The sequence was collected from an adult woman with stable Graves' hyperthyroidism. Sequencing input: peripheral blood. V and J are TRBV6-2 or TRBV6-3 and TRBJ2-5; 12 nucleotides match TRBD2. CDR3 nucleotide sequence: TGTGCCAGCAGAAGACTAGCGGGAGTGGGAGAGACCCAGTACTTC. Translation gives CASRRLAGVGETQYF.